The rows below give T cell receptor beta chains drawn from one sample of a study of blood T cell repertoires in COVID-19. The protocol was immunoSEQ multiplex PCR, while the TCRdb copy is restricted to in-frame clones and leaves out a portion. The repertoire consists of 150,000 to 200,000 clones, with under 85% occurring once and the leading ten covering about 6%. Specimen: peripheral blood. These receptors all stem from a woman aged 40 to 50 with acute or convalescent COVID-19. CDR3s include the opening cysteine and the closing phenylalanine or tryptophan. D genes are given only for firm matches. Expanded clones are given a class, and other clones once, few, many or no size at all.

v_call: TRBV5-8
clone_size: few
j_call: TRBJ1-5
d_call: .
cdr3_aa: CASSLGWAVGGMDQPQHF
cdr3_nt: TGTGCCAGCAGCTTAGGGTGGGCTGTGGGGGGTATGGATCAGCCCCAGCATTTT

v_call: TRBV18
clone_size: .
j_call: TRBJ2-7
d_call: TRBD1
cdr3_aa: CASPDTGGRQGAYEQYF
cdr3_nt: TGTGCCAGCCCGGATACAGGGGGGAGACAGGGGGCCTACGAGCAGTACTTC

v_call: TRBV5-6
clone_size: .
j_call: TRBJ2-7
d_call: .
cdr3_aa: CASSLKSGSEQYF
cdr3_nt: TGTGCCAGCAGCTTGAAATCGGGGTCCGAGCAGTACTTC

v_call: TRBV29-1
clone_size: .
j_call: TRBJ2-1
d_call: .
cdr3_aa: CSVEGRRGGYNEQFF
cdr3_nt: TGCAGCGTTGAAGGCCGGAGGGGGGGCTACAATGAGCAGTTCTTC

v_call: TRBV2
clone_size: .
j_call: TRBJ1-1
d_call: TRBD1
cdr3_aa: CASIFTPTGGTEAFF
cdr3_nt: TGTGCCAGCATTTTTACTCCAACAGGGGGCACTGAAGCTTTCTTT

v_call: TRBV5-1
clone_size: once
j_call: TRBJ2-2
d_call: TRBD2
cdr3_aa: CASSFRPGGPNTGELFF
cdr3_nt: TGCGCCAGCAGCTTTAGACCGGGGGGGCCAAACACCGGGGAGCTGTTTTTT

v_call: TRBV20-1
clone_size: .
j_call: TRBJ1-5
d_call: .
cdr3_aa: CSASRTENQPQHF
cdr3_nt: TGCAGTGCTAGTAGGACAGAGAATCAGCCCCAGCATTTT

v_call: TRBV28
clone_size: .
j_call: TRBJ2-1
d_call: .
cdr3_aa: CASSFSLFRGRSSYNEQFF
cdr3_nt: TGTGCCAGCAGTTTCAGTCTGTTCAGGGGGAGGAGTTCCTACAATGAGCAGTTCTTC

v_call: TRBV19
clone_size: once
j_call: TRBJ1-4
d_call: .
cdr3_aa: CASSRKGRGEKLFF
cdr3_nt: TGTGCCAGTAGTAGGAAGGGAAGGGGTGAAAAACTGTTTTTT

v_call: TRBV7-9
clone_size: .
j_call: TRBJ2-1
d_call: TRBD1
cdr3_aa: CASSLPGQLYNEQFF
cdr3_nt: TGTGCCAGCAGCCTACCGGGACAGTTATACAATGAGCAGTTCTTC

v_call: TRBV6-2/TRBV6-3
clone_size: .
j_call: TRBJ2-1
d_call: TRBD1
cdr3_aa: CASSPWGTASNEQFF
cdr3_nt: TGTGCCAGCAGTCCCTGGGGGACAGCAAGCAATGAGCAGTTCTTC

v_call: TRBV29-1
clone_size: .
j_call: TRBJ1-1
d_call: .
cdr3_aa: CSVVRGGRMNTEAFF
cdr3_nt: TGCAGCGTTGTTCGGGGGGGGAGGATGAACACTGAAGCTTTCTTT

v_call: TRBV19
clone_size: .
j_call: TRBJ2-5
d_call: TRBD1
cdr3_aa: CASTRDRLGQETQYF
cdr3_nt: TGTGCCAGTACCCGGGACAGGTTGGGACAAGAGACCCAGTACTTC

v_call: TRBV20-1
clone_size: few
j_call: TRBJ1-4
d_call: .
cdr3_aa: CSASAAQSGGGKLFF
cdr3_nt: TGCAGTGCTAGTGCTGCACAGAGTGGCGGGGGAAAACTGTTTTTT

v_call: TRBV19
clone_size: many
j_call: TRBJ2-7
d_call: TRBD1
cdr3_aa: CASSFRQGNHVRQYF
cdr3_nt: TGTGCCAGTAGTTTCCGACAGGGGAATCACGTTAGGCAGTACTTC

v_call: TRBV7-2
clone_size: once
j_call: TRBJ1-6
d_call: .
cdr3_aa: CASSYLGDSPLHF
cdr3_nt: TGTGCCAGCAGCTACCTCGGAGATTCACCCCTCCACTTT

v_call: TRBV7-8
clone_size: .
j_call: TRBJ2-3
d_call: .
cdr3_aa: CASSLGDSTDTQYF
cdr3_nt: TGTGCCAGCAGCTTAGGGGACTCCACAGATACGCAGTATTTT

v_call: TRBV18
clone_size: .
j_call: TRBJ2-3
d_call: .
cdr3_aa: CASSPPVFVTSTDTQYF
cdr3_nt: TGTGCCAGCTCACCACCGGTTTTTGTTACAAGCACAGATACGCAGTATTTT

v_call: TRBV3-1/TRBV3-2
clone_size: .
j_call: TRBJ1-1
d_call: TRBD1
cdr3_aa: CASRQGDTEAFF
cdr3_nt: TGTGCCAGCAGACAGGGGGACACTGAAGCTTTCTTT

v_call: TRBV19
clone_size: .
j_call: TRBJ1-5
d_call: TRBD1
cdr3_aa: CASSIGDRAQHF
cdr3_nt: TGTGCCAGTAGTATAGGGGACAGGGCTCAGCATTTT

v_call: TRBV19
clone_size: .
j_call: TRBJ2-6
d_call: .
cdr3_aa: CASSMGVGAGANVLTF
cdr3_nt: TGTGCCAGTAGTATGGGTGTAGGGGCTGGGGCCAACGTCCTGACTTTC

v_call: TRBV28
clone_size: .
j_call: TRBJ1-4
d_call: .
cdr3_aa: CASADSEKLFF
cdr3_nt: TGTGCCAGCGCAGACAGCGAAAAACTGTTTTTT

v_call: TRBV2
clone_size: once
j_call: TRBJ1-1
d_call: .
cdr3_aa: CASLYGSEAFF
cdr3_nt: TGTGCCAGCCTCTACGGGTCGGAAGCTTTCTTT

v_call: TRBV30
clone_size: few
j_call: TRBJ2-7
d_call: TRBD2
cdr3_aa: CAWSEKTSGRRSSYEQYF
cdr3_nt: TGTGCCTGGAGCGAGAAGACTAGCGGGAGGCGATCCTCCTACGAGCAGTACTTC

v_call: TRBV5-4
clone_size: once
j_call: TRBJ1-3
d_call: .
cdr3_aa: CASSSRVSGNTIYF
cdr3_nt: TGTGCCAGCAGCTCGAGGGTGTCAGGAAACACCATATATTTT

v_call: TRBV27
clone_size: once
j_call: TRBJ2-3
d_call: TRBD2
cdr3_aa: CASSRVAGGSDTQYF
cdr3_nt: TGTGCCAGCAGTAGAGTAGCGGGGGGTTCGGATACGCAGTATTTT

v_call: TRBV11-3
clone_size: .
j_call: TRBJ2-5
d_call: .
cdr3_aa: CASSVGAGQRETQYF
cdr3_nt: TGTGCCAGCTCCGTAGGGGCAGGGCAGAGAGAGACCCAGTACTTC

v_call: TRBV6-5
clone_size: .
j_call: TRBJ2-2
d_call: .
cdr3_aa: CASSWTTNTGELFF
cdr3_nt: TGTGCCAGCAGCTGGACAACGAACACCGGGGAGCTGTTTTTT

v_call: TRBV9
clone_size: .
j_call: TRBJ1-1
d_call: .
cdr3_aa: CASSPRSFGGTTEAFF
cdr3_nt: TGTGCCAGCAGCCCCCGGTCGTTCGGGGGGACCACTGAAGCTTTCTTT

v_call: TRBV2
clone_size: .
j_call: TRBJ1-2
d_call: TRBD1
cdr3_aa: CASSARDRAYGYTF
cdr3_nt: TGTGCCAGCAGTGCCCGGGACAGGGCCTATGGCTACACCTTC

v_call: TRBV18
clone_size: .
j_call: TRBJ2-5
d_call: .
cdr3_aa: CASSPGSETQYF
cdr3_nt: TGTGCCAGCTCACCAGGGAGCGAGACCCAGTACTTC